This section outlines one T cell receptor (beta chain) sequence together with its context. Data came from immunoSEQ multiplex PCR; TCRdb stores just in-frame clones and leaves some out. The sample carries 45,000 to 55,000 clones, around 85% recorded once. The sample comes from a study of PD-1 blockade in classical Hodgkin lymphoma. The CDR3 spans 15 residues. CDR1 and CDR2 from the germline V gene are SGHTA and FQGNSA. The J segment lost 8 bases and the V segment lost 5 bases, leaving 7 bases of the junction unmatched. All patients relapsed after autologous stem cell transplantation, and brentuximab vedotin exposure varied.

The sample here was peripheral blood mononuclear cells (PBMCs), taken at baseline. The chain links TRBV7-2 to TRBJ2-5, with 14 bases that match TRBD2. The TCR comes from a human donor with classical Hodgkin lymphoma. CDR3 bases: TGTGCCAGCAGCCCCGGGGGACTAGCGGGAGTAACCCAGTACTTC. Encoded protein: CASSPGGLAGVTQYF.